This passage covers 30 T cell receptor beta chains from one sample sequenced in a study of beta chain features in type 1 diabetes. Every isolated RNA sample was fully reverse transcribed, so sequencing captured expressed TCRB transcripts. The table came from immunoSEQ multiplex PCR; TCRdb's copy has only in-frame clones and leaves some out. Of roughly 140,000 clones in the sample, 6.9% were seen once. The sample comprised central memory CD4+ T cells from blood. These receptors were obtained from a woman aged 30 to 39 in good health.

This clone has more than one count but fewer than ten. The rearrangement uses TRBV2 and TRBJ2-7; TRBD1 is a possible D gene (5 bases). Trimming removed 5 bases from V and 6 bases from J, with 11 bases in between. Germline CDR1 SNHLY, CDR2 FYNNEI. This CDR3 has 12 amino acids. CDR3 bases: TGTGCCAGCAGTCGACAGATACCCGAGCAGTACTTC. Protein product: CASSRQIPEQYF.

This CDR3 reads CASSPNGENYGYTF. DNA for the CDR3: TGTGCCAGCTCACCGAACGGGGAGAACTATGGCTACACCTTC. The genes are TRBV18 and TRBJ1-2; D unclear. V was cut by 3 bases and J by 2 bases, with 10 bases left in between. This CDR3 is 14 amino acids long. Germline assignment: CDR1 KGHSH and CDR2 LQKENI.

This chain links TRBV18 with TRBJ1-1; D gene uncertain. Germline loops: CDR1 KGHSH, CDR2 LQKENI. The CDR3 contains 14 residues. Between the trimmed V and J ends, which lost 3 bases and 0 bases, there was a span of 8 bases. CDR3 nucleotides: TGTGCCAGCTCACCGGGAGGGTTGAACACTGAAGCTTTCTTT. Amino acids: CASSPGGLNTEAFF.

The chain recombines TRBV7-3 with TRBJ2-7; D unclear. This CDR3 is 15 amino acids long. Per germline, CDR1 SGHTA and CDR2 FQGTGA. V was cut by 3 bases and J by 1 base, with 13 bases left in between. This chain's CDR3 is CASSFYPGFSYEQYF. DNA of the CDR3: TGTGCCAGCAGCTTTTATCCAGGATTTTCCTACGAGCAGTACTTC.

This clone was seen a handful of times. CDR3 loop: CASSVVRTYSNQPQHF. The CDR3 DNA reads as TGTGCCAGCAGCGTAGTCCGGACTTACAGTAATCAGCCCCAGCATTTT. The V call is TRBV9, the J call TRBJ1-5; D is uncertain. Germline assignment: CDR1 SGDLS and CDR2 YYNGEE. This CDR3 has 16 amino acids. The ends were cut back, 0 bases at V and 4 bases at J, with 14 bases in the middle.

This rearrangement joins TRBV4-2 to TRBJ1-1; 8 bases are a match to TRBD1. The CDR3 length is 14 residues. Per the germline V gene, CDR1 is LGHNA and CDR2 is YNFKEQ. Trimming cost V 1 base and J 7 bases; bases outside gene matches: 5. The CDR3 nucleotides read TGTGCCAGCAGCCAAGGACAGGGGCAGGGTGAAGCTTTCTTT. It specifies CASSQGQGQGEAFF.

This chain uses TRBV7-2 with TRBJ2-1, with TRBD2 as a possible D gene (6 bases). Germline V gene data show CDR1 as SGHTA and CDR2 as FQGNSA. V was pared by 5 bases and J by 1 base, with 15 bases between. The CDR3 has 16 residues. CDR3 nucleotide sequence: TGTGCCAGCAGCGGAGGGACTTCCCTTTCCTACAATGAGCAGTTCTTC. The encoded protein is CASSGGTSLSYNEQFF.

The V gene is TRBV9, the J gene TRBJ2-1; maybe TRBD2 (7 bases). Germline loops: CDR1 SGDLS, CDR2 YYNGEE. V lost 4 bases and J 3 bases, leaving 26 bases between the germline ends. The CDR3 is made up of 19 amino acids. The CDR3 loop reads CASSPTTDGGTRVYNEQFF. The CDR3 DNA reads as TGTGCCAGCAGCCCTACAACGGACGGGGGGACAAGAGTCTACAATGAGCAGTTCTTC.

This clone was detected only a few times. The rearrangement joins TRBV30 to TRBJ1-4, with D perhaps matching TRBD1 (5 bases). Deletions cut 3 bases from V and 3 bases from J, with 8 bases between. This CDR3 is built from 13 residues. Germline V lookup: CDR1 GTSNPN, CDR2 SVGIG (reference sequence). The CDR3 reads CAWSIGANEKLFF. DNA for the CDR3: TGTGCCTGGAGCATAGGGGCTAATGAAAAACTGTTTTTT.

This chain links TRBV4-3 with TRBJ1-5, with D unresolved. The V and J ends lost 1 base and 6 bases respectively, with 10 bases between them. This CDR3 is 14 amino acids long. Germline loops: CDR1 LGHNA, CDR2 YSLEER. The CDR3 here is CASSQVSEAQPQHF. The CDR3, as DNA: TGCGCCAGCAGCCAAGTGTCGGAGGCTCAGCCCCAGCATTTT.

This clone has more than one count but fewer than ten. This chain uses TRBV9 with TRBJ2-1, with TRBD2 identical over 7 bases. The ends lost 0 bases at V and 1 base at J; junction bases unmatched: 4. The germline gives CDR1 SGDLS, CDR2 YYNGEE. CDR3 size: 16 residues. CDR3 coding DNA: TGTGCCAGCAGCGTAGACGGCGGGGGTTCCTACAATGAGCAGTTCTTC. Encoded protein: CASSVDGGGSYNEQFF.

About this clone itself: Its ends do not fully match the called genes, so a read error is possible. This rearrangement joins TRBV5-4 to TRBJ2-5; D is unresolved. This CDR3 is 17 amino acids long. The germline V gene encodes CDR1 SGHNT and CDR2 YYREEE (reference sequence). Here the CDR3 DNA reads TGCGCCAGCAGCCAAGGCCAGAGTGGCGGAGATCTAGAGACCCAGTACTTC. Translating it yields CASSQGQSGGDLETQYF.

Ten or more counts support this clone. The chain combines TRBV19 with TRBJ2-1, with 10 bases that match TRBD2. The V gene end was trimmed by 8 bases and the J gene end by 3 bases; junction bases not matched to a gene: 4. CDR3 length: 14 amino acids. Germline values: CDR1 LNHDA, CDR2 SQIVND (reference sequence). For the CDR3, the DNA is TGTGCCAGTTCCGGACTAGCGGACTACAATGAGCAGTTCTTC. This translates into CASSGLADYNEQFF.

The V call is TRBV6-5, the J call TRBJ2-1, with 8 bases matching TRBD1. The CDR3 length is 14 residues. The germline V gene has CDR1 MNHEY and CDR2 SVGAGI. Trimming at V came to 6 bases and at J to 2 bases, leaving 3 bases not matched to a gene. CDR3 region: CASRRTGTYNEQFF. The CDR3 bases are TGTGCCAGCAGAAGGACAGGGACCTACAATGAGCAGTTCTTC.

CDR3 loop: CASSVEGGENQPQHF. The CDR3 nucleotides read TGTGCCAGCAGCGTGGAAGGAGGAGAAAATCAGCCCCAGCATTTT. The chain uses TRBV9 and TRBJ1-5; D is uncertain. CDR1 is SGDLS, CDR2 YYNGEE, per germline. This CDR3 contains 15 residues. Deletions cut 2 bases from V and 4 bases from J, with 13 bases between.

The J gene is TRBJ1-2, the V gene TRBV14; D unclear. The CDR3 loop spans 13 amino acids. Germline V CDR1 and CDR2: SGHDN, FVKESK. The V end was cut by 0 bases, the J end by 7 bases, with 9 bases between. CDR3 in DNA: TGTGCCAGCAGCCAAGATTATATTCGTGGCTACACCTTC. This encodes CASSQDYIRGYTF.

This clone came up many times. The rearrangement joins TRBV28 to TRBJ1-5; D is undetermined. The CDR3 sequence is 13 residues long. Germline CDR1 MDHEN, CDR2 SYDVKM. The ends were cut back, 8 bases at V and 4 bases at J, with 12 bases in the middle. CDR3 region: CASWSTTNQPQHF. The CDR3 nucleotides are TGTGCCAGCTGGTCGACGACTAATCAGCCCCAGCATTTT.

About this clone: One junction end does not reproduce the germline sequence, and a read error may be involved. The CDR3 reads CASSRDRDTGELFF. CDR3 DNA sequence: TGTGCTAGCAGCCGAGATCGGGACACCGGGGAGCTGTTTTTT. The gene calls are TRBV7-2 and TRBJ2-2; D remains ambiguous. Germline CDR1 SGHTA, CDR2 FQGNSA. This CDR3 comprises 14 residues.

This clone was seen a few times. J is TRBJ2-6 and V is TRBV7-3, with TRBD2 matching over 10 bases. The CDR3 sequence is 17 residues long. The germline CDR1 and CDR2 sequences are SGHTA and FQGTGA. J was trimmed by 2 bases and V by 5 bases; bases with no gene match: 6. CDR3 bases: TGTGCCAGCAGCGTAGCGGGAGGCCCTCCTGGGGCCAACGTCCTGACTTTC. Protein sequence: CASSVAGGPPGANVLTF.

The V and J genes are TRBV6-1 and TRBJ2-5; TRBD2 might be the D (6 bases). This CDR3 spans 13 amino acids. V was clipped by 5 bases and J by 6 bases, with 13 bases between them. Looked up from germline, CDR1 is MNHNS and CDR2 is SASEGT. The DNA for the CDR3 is TGTGCCAGCAGTAAGACTAGGGGCCAGACCCAGTACTTC. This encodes CASSKTRGQTQYF.

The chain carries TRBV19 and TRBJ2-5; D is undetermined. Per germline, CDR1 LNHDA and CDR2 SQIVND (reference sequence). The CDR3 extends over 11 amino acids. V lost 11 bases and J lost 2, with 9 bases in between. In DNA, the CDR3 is TGTGCCTCGGGTGGGCAAGAGACCCAGTACTTC. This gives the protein CASGGQETQYF.

In DNA form, the CDR3 reads TGTGCCAGCCACCCAGAGGAAGAGACCTACGAGCAGTACTTC. Residues: CASHPEEETYEQYF. The chain is built from TRBV5-4 and TRBJ2-7; D is undetermined. Looked up from germline, CDR1 is SGHNT and CDR2 is YYREEE (reference sequence). Between the trimmed V and J ends, which lost 7 bases and 2 bases, there was a span of 16 bases. The CDR3 consists of 14 residues.

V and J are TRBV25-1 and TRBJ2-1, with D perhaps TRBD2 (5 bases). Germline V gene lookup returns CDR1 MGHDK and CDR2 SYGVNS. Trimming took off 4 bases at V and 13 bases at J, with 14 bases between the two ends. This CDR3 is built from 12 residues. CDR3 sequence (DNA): TGTGCCAGCAGTGGTAACGGGAACAGCCAGTTCTTC. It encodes CASSGNGNSQFF.

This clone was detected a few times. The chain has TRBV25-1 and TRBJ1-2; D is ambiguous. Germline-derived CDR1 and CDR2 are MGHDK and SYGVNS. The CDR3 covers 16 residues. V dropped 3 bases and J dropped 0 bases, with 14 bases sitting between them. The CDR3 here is CASSDRGDLANYGYTF. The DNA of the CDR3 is TGTGCCAGCAGTGATCGCGGGGATTTAGCTAACTATGGCTACACCTTC.

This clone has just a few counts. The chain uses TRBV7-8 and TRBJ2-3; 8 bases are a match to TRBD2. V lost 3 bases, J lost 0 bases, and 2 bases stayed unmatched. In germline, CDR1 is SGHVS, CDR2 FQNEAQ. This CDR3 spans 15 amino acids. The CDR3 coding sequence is TGTGCCAGCAGCTTTGCGGGAGGAAGCACAGATACGCAGTATTTT. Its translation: CASSFAGGSTDTQYF. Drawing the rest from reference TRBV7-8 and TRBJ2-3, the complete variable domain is GAGVSQSPRYKVAKRGQDVALRCDPISGHVSLFWYQQALGQGPEFLTYFQNEAQLDKSGLPSDRFFAERPEGSVSTLKIQRTQQEDSAVYLCASSFAGGSTDTQYFGPGTRLTVL.

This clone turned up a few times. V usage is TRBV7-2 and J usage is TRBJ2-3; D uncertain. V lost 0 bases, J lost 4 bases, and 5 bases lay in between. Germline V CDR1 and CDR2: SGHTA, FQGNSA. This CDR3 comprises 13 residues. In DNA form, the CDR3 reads TGTGCCAGCAGCTTAGCCCCTCCAGATACGCAGTATTTT. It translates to CASSLAPPDTQYF.

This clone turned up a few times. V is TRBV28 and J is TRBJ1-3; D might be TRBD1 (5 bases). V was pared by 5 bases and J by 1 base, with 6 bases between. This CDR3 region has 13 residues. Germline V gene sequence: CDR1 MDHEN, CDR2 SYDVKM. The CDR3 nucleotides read TGTGCCAGCAGTCCAGGGTCTGGAAACACCATATATTTT. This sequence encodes CASSPGSGNTIYF.

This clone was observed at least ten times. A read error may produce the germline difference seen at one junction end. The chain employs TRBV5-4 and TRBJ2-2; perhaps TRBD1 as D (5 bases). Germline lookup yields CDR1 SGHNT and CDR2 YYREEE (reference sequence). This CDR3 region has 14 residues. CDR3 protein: CASSFQGNNGELFF. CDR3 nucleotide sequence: TGTGCCAGCAGCTTTCAGGGTAACAACGGGGAGCTGTTTTTT.

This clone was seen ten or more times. The CDR3 loop is CASSQTSGTSSIYEQYF. The DNA of the CDR3 is TGTGCCAGCAGTCAGACCTCCGGGACTAGCTCGATTTACGAGCAGTACTTC. This rearrangement joins TRBV27 to TRBJ2-7; 9 bases line up with TRBD2. V was clipped by 5 bases and J by 4 bases; unmatched bases: 15. Looked up from germline, CDR1 is MNHEY and CDR2 is SMNVEV (reference sequence). This CDR3 is 17 amino acids long.

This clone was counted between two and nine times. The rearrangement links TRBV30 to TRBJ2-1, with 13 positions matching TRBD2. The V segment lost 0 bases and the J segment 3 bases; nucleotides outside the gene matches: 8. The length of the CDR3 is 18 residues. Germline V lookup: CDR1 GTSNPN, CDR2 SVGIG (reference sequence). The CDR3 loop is CAWSVLAGGFRVYNEQFF. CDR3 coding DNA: TGTGCCTGGAGTGTACTAGCGGGAGGGTTTAGGGTCTACAATGAGCAGTTCTTC. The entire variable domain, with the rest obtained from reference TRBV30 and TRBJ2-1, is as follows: SQTIHQWPATLVQPVGSPLSLECTVEGTSNPNLYWYRQAAGRGLQLLFYSVGIGQISSEVPQNLSASRPQDRQFILSSKKLLLSDSGFYLCAWSVLAGGFRVYNEQFFGPGTRLTVL.